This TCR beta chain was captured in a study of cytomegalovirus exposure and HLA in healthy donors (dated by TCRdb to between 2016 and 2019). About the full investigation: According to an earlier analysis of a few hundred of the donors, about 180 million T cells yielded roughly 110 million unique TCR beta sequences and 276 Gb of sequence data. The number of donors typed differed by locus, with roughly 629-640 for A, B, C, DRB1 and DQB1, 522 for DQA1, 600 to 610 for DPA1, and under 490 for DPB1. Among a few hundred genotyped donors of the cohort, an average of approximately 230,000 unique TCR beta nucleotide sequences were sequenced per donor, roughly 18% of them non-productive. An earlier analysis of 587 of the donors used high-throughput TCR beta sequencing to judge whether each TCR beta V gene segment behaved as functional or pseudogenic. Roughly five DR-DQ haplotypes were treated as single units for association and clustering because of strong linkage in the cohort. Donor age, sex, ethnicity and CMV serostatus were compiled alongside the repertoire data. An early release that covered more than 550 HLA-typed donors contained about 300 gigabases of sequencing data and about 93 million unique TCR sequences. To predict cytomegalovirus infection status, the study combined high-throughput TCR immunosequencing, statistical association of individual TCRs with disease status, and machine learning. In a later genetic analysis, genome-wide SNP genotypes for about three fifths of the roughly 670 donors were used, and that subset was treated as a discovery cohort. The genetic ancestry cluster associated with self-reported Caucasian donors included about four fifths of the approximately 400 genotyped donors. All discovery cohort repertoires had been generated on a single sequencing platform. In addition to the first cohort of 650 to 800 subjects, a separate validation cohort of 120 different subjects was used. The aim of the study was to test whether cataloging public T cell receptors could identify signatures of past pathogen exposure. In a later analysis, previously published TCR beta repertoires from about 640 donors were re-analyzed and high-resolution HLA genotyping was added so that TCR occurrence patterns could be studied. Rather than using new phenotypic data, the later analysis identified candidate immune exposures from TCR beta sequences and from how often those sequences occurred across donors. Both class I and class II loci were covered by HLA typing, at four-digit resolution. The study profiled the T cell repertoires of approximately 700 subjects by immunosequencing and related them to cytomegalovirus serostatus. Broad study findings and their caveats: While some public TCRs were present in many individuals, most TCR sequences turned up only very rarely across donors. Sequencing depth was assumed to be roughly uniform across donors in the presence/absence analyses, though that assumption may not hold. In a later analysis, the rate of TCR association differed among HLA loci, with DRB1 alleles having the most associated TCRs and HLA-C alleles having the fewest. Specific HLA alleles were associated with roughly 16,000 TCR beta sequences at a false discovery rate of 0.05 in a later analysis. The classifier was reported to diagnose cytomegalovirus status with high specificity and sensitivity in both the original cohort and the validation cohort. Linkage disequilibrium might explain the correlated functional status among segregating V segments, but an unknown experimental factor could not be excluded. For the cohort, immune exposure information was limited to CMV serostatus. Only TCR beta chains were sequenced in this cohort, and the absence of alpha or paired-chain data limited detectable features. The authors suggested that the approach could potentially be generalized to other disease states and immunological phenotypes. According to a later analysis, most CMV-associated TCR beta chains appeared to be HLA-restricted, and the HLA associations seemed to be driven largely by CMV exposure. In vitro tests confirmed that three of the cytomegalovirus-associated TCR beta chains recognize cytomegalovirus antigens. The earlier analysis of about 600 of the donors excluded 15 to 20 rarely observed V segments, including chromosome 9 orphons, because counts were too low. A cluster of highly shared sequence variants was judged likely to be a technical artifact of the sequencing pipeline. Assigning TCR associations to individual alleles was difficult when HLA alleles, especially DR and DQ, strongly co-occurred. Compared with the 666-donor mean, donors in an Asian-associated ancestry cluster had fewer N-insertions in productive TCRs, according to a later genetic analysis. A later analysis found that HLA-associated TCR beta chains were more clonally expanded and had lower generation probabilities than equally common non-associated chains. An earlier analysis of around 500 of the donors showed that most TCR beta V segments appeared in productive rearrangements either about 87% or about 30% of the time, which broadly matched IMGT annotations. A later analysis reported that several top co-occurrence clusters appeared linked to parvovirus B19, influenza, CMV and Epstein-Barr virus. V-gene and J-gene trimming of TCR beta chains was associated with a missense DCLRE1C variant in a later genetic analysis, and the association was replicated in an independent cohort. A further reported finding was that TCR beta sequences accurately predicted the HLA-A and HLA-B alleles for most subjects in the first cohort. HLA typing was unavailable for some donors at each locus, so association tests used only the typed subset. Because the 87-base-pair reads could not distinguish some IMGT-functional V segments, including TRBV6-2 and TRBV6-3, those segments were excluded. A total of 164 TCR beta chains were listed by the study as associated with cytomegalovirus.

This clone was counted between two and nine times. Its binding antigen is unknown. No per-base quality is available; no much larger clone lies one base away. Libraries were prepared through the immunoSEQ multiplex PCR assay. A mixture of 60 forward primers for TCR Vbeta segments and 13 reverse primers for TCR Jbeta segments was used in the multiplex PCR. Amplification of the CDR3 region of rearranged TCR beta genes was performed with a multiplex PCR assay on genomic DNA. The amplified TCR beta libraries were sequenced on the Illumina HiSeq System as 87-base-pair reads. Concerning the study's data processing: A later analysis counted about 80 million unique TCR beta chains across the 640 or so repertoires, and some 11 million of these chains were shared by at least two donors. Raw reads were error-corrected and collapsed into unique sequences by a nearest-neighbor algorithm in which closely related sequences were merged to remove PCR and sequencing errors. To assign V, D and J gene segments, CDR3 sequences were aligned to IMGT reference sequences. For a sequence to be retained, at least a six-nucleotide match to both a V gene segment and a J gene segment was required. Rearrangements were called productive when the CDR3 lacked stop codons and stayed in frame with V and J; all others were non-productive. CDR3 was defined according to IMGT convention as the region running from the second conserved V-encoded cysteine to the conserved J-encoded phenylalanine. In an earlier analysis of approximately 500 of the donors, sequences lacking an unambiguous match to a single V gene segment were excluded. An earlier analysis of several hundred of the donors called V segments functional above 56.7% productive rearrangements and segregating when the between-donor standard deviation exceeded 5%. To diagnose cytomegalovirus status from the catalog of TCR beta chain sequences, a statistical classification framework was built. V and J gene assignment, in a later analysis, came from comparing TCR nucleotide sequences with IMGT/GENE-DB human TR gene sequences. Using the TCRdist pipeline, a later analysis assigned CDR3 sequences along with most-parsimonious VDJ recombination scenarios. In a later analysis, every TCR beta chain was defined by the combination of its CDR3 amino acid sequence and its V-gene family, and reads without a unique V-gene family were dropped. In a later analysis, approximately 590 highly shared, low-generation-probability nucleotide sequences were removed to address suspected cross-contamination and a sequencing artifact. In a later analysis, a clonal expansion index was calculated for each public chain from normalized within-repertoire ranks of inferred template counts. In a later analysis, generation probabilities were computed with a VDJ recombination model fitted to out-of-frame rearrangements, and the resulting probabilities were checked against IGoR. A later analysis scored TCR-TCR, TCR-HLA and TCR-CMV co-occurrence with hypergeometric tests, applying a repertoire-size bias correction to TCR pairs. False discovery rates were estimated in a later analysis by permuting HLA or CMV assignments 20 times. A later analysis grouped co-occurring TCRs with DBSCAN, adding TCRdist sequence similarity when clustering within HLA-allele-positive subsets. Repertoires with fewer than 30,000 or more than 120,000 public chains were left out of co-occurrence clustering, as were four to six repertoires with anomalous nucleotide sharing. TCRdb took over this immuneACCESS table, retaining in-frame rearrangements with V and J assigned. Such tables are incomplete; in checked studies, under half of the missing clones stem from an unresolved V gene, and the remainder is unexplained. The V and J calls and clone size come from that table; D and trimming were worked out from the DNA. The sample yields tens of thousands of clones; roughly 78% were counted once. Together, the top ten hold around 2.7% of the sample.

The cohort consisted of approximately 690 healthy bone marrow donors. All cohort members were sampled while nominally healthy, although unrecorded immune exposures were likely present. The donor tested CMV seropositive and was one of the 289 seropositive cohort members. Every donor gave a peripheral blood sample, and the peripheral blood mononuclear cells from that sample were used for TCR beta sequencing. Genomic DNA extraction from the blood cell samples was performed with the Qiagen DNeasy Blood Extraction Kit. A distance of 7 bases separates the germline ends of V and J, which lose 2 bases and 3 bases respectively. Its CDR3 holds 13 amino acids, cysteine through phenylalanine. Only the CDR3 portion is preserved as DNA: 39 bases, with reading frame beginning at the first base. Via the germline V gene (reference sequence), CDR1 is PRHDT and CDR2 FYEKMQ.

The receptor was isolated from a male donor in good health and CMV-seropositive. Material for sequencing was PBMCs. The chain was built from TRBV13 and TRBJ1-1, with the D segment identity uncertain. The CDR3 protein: CASSLLLDTEAFF. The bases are TGTGCCAGCAGCTTACTTTTAGACACTGAAGCTTTCTTT.